This is a list of T cell receptor beta chains from one sample in a study of long-term antiretroviral therapy in people with HIV. The protocol was immunoSEQ multiplex PCR, while the TCRdb copy is restricted to in-frame clones and leaves out a portion. The sample records 14,000 or so clones, 76% being singletons. Here the sequenced sample was unsorted PBMCs, taken 3.1 years after starting antiretroviral therapy. Receptor source: a man aged 35 to 55 with HIV. The conserved cysteine and the conserved F or W are not part of the CDR3 here.

V gene	J gene	CDR3 protein
TRBV2	TRBJ1-3	ASSDYWRLNGNTIY
TRBV9	TRBJ2-5	ASSPPGTRYQETQY
TRBV5-1	TRBJ2-1	ASSLGAGNNEQF
TRBV5-6	TRBJ2-7	ASSPPSGGPHEQY
TRBV29-1	TRBJ1-2	SVDEGTGYGYT
TRBV7-3	TRBJ2-1	ASSLAGGYNEQF
TRBV14	TRBJ1-1	ASSHRDEGREAF
TRBV18	TRBJ2-2	ASSPQGASTGELF
TRBV27	TRBJ1-2	ASSYTVFDGYT
TRBV5-1	TRBJ1-2	ASSTDRALLRCT
TRBV5-6	TRBJ1-2	ASSPGTGVRGYGYT
TRBV30	TRBJ1-2	AWKVPGAYGYT
TRBV29-1	TRBJ1-5	SVEGTGDNQPQH
TRBV5-1	TRBJ1-5	ASSLTGDRGQPQH
TRBV7-9	TRBJ1-4	ASSLPGHSTELF
TRBV9	TRBJ1-3	ASSVGHSGNTIY
TRBV12-5	TRBJ1-1	ASGLQVITEAF
TRBV15	TRBJ2-2	ATSRAWGATGELF
TRBV27	TRBJ1-1	ASSWQGAKTEAF
TRBV13	TRBJ2-7	ASSLGSGGYEQY
TRBV27	TRBJ1-5	ASSLLPGVNQPQH
TRBV19	TRBJ1-1	ASSMDSEVGF
TRBV5-6	TRBJ2-7	ASSAGQGRYEQY
TRBV5-6	TRBJ1-1	ASSWGVSTEAF
TRBV4-2	TRBJ2-3	ASSWGQGALADTQY
TRBV6-8	TRBJ1-5	ASSYSTGISQPQH
TRBV11-2	TRBJ2-5	ASSLMEETQY
TRBV27	TRBJ2-3	ASSLAGGDDAQY
TRBV7-9	TRBJ2-7	ASSFGTSGAYEQY
TRBV5-4	TRBJ2-7	ASSLGRNEQY
TRBV10-1	TRBJ1-1	ASSGGQGAEAF
TRBV5-4	TRBJ1-1	ASSLIGTEAF
TRBV10-3	TRBJ2-5	AISATWDSVQETQY
TRBV19	TRBJ1-1	ASTQTGQGVSEAF
TRBV2	TRBJ2-3	ASSWDWRDTQY
TRBV6-1	TRBJ2-7	ASNPRTGKFHEQY
TRBV10-3	TRBJ2-7	AIKFGASSYEQY
TRBV27	TRBJ1-5	ASSSIGGRGNQPQH
TRBV4-1	TRBJ2-7	ASSQDEVGTGGYEQY
TRBV7-9	TRBJ2-1	ASTYRGSSYNEQF
TRBV6-6	TRBJ2-3	ASSPGVLTDTQY
TRBV25-1	TRBJ1-6	ASSEVRGAGGASPLH
TRBV11-2	TRBJ1-4	ASSFTGSTNEKLF
TRBV19	TRBJ2-7	ASSIGTDSYEQY
TRBV11-3	TRBJ1-1	ASSLTAHEAF
TRBV5-5	TRBJ2-3	ASSDRLAGGTDTQY
TRBV6-5	TRBJ1-1	ASSYKKGGTEAF
TRBV19	TRBJ1-4	ASRRTGGNEKLF
TRBV29-1	TRBJ2-7	SVEGVPGQGVYEQY
TRBV2	TRBJ2-5	ASSLFGGPQETQY
TRBV7-9	TRBJ2-7	ASSLRGGASYEQY
TRBV5-6	TRBJ1-1	ASSLYRGLTEAF
TRBV6-1	TRBJ2-1	ASSEEEEYNEQF